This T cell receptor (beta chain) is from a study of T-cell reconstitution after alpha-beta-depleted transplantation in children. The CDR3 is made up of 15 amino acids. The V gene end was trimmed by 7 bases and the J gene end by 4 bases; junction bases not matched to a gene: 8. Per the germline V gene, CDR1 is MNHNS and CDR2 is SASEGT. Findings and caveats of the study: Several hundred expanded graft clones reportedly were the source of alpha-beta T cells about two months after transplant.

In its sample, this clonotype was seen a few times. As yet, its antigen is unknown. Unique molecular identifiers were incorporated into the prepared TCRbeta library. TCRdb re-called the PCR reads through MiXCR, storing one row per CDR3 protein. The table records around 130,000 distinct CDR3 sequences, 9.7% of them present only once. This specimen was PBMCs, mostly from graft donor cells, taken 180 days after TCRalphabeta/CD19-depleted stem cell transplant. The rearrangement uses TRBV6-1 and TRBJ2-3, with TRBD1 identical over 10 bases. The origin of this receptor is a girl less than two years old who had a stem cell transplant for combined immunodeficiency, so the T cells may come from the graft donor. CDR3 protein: CASTNPGQGPDTQYF. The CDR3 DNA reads TGTGCCAGCACCAATCCGGGACAGGGGCCAGATACGCAGTATTTT.